This TCR beta chain was sequenced during a study of human T cells and chemical hapten exposure. On this clonotype itself: No antigen is known for it.

Study-wide results and caveats: Unchanged with DPC sensitization were TCRs above 1 in 1000 frequency.

Each cDNA molecule in the library carried unique molecular identifiers. In TCRdb, the RACE reads were re-called with MiXCR into one record per CDR3 protein. The data show 100,000 to 150,000 distinct CDR3 sequences, around 8.2% seen once. The time point denotes: healthy volunteer bleed at 2 weeks. Unfractionated whole blood served as the source for total RNA extraction. The CDR3 has 14 amino acids. CDR1 MNHEY and CDR2 SMNVEV come from the germline V gene (reference sequence). The V segment lost 6 bases and the J segment 2 bases; nucleotides outside the gene matches: 7. This TCR came from a male donor in good health. Some clones in this sample may be carry-over from other donors' samples. Material: whole blood. The chain joins TRBV27 to TRBJ2-7, with TRBD2 identical over 7 bases. The CDR3 nucleotides are TGTGCCAGCAGCGGGGGGACCTGGCCCTACGAGCAGTACTTC. Translation gives CASSGGTWPYEQYF.